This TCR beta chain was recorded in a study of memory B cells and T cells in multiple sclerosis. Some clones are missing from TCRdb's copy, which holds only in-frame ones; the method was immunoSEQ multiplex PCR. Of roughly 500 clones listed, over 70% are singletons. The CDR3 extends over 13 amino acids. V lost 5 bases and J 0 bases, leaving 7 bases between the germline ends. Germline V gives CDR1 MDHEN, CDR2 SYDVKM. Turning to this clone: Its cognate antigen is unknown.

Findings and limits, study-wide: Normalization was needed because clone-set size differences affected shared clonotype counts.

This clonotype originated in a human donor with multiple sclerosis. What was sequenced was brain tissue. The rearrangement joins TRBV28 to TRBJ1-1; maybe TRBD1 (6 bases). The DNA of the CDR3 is TGTGCCAGCAGTAACAGGGTGAACACTGAAGCTTTCTTT. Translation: CASSNRVNTEAFF.